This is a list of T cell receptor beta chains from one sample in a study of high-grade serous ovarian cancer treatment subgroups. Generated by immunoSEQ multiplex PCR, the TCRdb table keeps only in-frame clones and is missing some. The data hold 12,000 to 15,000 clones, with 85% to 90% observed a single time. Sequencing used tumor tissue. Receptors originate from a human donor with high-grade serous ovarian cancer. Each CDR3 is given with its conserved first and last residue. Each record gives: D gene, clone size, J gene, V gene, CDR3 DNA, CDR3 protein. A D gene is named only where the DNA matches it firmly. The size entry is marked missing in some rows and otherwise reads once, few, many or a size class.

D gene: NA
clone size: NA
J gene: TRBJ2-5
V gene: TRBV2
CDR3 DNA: TGTGCCAGCAGCGGATACACAGAGACCCAGTACTTC
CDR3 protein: CASSGYTETQYF

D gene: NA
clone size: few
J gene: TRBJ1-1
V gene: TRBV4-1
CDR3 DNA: TGCGCCAGCAGCCAGGCGCCGCCGACGAACACTGAAGCTTTCTTT
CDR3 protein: CASSQAPPTNTEAFF

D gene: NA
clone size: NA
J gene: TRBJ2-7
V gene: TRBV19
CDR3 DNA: TGTGCCAGTAGTATGACAGCCTTGGGGTCCTACGAGCAGTACTTC
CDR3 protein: CASSMTALGSYEQYF

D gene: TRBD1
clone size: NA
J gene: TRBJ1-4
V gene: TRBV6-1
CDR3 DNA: TGTGCCAGCAGTGAAGAAGGGGGACAGCGTAATGAAAAACTGTTTTTT
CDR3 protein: CASSEEGGQRNEKLFF

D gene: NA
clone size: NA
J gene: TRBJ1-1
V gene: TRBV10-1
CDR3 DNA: TGCGCCAGCAGCGCCGGGACTGACACTGAAGCTTTCTTT
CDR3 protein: CASSAGTDTEAFF

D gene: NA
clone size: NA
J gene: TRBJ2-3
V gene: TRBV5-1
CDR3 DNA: TGCGCCAGCAGCTTGGCCCCGGGAGCCAGCACAGATACGCAGTATTTT
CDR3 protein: CASSLAPGASTDTQYF

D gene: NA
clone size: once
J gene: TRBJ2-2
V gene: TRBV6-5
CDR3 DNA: TGTGCCAGCAGTGAGGCCGGGGAGCTGTTTTTT
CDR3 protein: CASSEAGELFF

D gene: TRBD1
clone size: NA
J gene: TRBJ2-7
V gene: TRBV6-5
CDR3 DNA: TGTGCCAGCAGTTACTCAGTCAGGGGGAGCTCCTACGAGCAGTACTTC
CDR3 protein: CASSYSVRGSSYEQYF

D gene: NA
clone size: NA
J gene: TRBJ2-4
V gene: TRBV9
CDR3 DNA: TGTGCCAGCAGCGTAGGACAGGCCGGCAACATTCAGTACTTC
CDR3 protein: CASSVGQAGNIQYF

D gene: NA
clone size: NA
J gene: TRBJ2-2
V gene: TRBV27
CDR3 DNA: TGTGCCAGCACCCTCGGGACACCGGACACCGGGGAGCTGTTTTTT
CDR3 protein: CASTLGTPDTGELFF

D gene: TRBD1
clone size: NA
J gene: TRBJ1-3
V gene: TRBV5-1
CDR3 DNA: TGCGCCAGCAGCCCAGGATGGACAGGCTCTGGAAACACCATATATTTT
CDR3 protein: CASSPGWTGSGNTIYF

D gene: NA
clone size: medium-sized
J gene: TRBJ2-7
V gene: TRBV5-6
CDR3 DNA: TGTGCCAGCAGCTTGGGGGGGCCCTACGAGCAGTACTTC
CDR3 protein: CASSLGGPYEQYF

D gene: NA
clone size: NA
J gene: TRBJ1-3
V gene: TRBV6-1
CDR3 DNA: TGTGCCAGCAGGGGGGGGGATCTGGGAAACACCATATATTTT
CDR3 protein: CASRGGDLGNTIYF

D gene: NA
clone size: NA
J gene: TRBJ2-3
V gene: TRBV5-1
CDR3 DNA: TGCGCCAGCAGCTCCTCAGGCACAGATACGCAGTATTTT
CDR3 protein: CASSSSGTDTQYF

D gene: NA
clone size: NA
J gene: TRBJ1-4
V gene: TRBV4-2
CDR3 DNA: TGTGCCAGCAGCCAAGATCGAGAAAAACTGTTTTTT
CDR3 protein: CASSQDREKLFF

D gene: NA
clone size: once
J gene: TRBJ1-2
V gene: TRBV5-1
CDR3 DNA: TGCGCCAGCAGCTGGTCGGGCTATGGCTACACCTTC
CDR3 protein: CASSWSGYGYTF